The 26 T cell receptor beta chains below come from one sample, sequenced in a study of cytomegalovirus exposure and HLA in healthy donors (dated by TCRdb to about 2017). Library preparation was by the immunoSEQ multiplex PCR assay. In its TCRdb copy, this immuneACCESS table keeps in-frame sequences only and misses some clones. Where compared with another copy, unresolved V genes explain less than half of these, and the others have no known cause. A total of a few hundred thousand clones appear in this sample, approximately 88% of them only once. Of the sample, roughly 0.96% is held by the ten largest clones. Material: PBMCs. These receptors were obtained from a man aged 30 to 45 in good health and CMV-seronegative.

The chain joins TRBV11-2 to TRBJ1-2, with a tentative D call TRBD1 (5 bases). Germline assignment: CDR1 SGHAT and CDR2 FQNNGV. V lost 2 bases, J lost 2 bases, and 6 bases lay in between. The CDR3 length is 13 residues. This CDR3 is CASSLRGNYGYTF. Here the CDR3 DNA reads TGTGCCAGCAGCTTAAGGGGAAACTATGGCTACACCTTC.

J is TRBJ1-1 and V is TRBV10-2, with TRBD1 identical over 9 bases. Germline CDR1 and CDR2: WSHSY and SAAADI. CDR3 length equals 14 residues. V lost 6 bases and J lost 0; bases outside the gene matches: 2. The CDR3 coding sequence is TGCGCCAGCAGAGGACAGGGGATGAACACTGAAGCTTTCTTT. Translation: CASRGQGMNTEAFF.

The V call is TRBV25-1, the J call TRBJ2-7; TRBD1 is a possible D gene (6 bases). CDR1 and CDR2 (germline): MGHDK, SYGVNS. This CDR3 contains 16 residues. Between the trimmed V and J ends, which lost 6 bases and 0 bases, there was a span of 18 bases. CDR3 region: CASSPLDRGLSYEQYF. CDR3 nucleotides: TGTGCCAGCAGCCCACTGGACAGAGGACTCTCCTACGAGCAGTACTTC.

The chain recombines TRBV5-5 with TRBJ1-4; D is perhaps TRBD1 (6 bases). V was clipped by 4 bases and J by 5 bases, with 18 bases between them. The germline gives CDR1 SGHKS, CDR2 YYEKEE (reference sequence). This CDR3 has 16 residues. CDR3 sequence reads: CASSNLDRSENEKLFF. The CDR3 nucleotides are TGTGCCAGCAGCAATCTTGACAGGTCCGAGAATGAAAAACTGTTTTTT.

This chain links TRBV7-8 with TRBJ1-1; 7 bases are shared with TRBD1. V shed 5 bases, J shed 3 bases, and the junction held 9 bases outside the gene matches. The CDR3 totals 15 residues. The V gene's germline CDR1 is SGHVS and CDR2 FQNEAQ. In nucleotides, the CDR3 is TGTGCCAGCAGCCCCCCGACAGGGTCCTACACTGAAGCTTTCTTT. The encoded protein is CASSPPTGSYTEAFF. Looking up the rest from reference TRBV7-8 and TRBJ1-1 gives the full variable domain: GAGVSQSPRYKVAKRGQDVALRCDPISGHVSLFWYQQALGQGPEFLTYFQNEAQLDKSGLPSDRFFAERPEGSVSTLKIQRTQQEDSAVYLCASSPPTGSYTEAFFGQGTRLTVV.

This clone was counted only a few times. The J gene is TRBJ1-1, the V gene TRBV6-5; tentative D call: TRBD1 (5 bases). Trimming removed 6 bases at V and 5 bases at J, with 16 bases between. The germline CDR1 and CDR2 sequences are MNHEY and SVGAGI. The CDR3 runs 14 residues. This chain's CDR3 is CASSLDTMETEAFF. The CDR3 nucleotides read TGTGCCAGCAGCCTGGACACGATGGAAACTGAAGCTTTCTTT.

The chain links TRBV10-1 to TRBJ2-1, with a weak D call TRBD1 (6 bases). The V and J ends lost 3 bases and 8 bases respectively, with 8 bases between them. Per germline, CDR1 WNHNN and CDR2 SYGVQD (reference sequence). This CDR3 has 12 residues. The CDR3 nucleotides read TGCGCCAGCAGTGATGCAGGGGATGAGCAGTTCTTC. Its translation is CASSDAGDEQFF.

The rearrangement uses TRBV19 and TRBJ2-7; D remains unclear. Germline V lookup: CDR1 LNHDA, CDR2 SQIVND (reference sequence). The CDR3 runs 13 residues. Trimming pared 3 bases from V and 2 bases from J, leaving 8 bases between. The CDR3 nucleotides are TGTGCCAGTAGTATCATGGCAACCTACGAGCAGTACTTC. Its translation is CASSIMATYEQYF. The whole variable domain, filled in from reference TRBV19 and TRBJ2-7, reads DGGITQSPKYLFRKEGQNVTLSCEQNLNHDAMYWYRQDPGQGLRLIYYSQIVNDFQKGDIAEGYSVSREKKESFPLTVTSAQKNPTAFYLCASSIMATYEQYFGPGTRLTVT.

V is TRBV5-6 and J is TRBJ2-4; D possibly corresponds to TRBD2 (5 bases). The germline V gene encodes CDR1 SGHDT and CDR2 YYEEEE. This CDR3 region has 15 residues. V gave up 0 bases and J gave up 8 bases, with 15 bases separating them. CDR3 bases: TGTGCCAGCAGCTTGGTTGGACCCCGCGGGTACATTCAGTACTTC. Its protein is CASSLVGPRGYIQYF.

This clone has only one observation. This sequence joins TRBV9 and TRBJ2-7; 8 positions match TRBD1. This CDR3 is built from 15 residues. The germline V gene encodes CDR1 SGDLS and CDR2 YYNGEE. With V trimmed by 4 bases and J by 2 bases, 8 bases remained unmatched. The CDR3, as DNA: TGTGCCAGCAGCCCGGTGGGGACAGGCCCCTACGAGCAGTACTTC. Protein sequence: CASSPVGTGPYEQYF.

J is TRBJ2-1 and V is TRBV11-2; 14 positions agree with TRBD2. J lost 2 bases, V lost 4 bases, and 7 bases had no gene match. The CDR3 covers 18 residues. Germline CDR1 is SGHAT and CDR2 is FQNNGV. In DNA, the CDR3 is TGTGCCAGCAGCTCCTGGACTAGCGGGGGGCCGACCTACAATGAGCAGTTCTTC. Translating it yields CASSSWTSGGPTYNEQFF.

The DNA of the CDR3 is TGTGCCAGCAGCCCTTACAGGGGAGCGATTGACACTGAAGCTTTCTTT. Protein sequence: CASSPYRGAIDTEAFF. The chain recombines TRBV28 with TRBJ1-1, with TRBD1 matching over 7 bases. The junction had 13 bases not matched to a gene; V was cut back by 6 bases and J by 3 bases. The CDR3 is 16 residues long. From germline, CDR1 is MDHEN and CDR2 SYDVKM. The full variable domain, rest sourced from reference TRBV28 and TRBJ1-1, is DVKVTQSSRYLVKRTGEKVFLECVQDMDHENMFWYRQDPGLGLRLIYFSYDVKMKEKGDIPEGYSVSREKKERFSLILESASTNQTSMYLCASSPYRGAIDTEAFFGQGTRLTVV.

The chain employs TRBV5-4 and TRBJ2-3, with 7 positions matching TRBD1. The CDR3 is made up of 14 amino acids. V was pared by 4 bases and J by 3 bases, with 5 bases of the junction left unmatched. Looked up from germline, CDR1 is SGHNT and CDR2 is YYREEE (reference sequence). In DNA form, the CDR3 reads TGTGCCAGCAGCACGGGACAGATGACAGATACGCAGTATTTT. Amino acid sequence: CASSTGQMTDTQYF.

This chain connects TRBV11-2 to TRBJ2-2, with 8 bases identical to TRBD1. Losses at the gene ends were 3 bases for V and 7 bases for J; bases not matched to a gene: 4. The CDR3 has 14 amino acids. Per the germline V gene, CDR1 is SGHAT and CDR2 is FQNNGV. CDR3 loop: CASSLTGVIGELFF. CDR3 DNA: TGTGCCAGCAGCTTGACAGGGGTAATCGGGGAGCTGTTTTTT. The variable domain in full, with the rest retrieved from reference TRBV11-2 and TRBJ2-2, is EAGVAQSPRYKIIEKRQSVAFWCNPISGHATLYWYQQILGQGPKLLIQFQNNGVVDDSQLPKDRFSAERLKGVDSTLKIQPAKLEDSAVYLCASSLTGVIGELFFGEGSRLTVL.

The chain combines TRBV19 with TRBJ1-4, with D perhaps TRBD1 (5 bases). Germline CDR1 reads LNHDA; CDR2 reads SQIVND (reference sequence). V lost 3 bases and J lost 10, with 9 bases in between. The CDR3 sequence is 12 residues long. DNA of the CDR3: TGTGCCAGTAGTATCGCAGGGCGAAAACTGTTTTTT. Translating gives CASSIAGRKLFF.

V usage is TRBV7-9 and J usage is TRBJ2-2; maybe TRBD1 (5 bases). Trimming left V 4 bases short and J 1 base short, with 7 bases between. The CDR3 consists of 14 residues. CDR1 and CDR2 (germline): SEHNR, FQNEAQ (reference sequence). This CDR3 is CASSSTVNTGELFF. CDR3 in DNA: TGTGCCAGCAGCTCGACAGTGAACACCGGGGAGCTGTTTTTT.

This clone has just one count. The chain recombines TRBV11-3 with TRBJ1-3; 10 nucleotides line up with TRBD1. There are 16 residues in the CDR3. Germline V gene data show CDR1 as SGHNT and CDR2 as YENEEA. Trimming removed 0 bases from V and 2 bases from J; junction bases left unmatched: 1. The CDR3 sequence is CASSLEGQGTGNTIYF. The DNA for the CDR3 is TGTGCCAGCAGCTTAGAGGGACAGGGGACTGGAAACACCATATATTTT. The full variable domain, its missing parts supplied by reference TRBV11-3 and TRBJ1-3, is EAGVVQSPRYKIIEKKQPVAFWCNPISGHNTLYWYLQNLGQGPELLIRYENEEAVDDSQLPKDRFSAERLKGVDSTLKIQPAELGDSAVYLCASSLEGQGTGNTIYFGEGSWLTVV.

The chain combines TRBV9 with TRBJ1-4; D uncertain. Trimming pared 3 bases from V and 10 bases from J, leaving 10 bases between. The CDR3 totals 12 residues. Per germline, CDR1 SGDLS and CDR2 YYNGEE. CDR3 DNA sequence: TGTGCCAGCAGCGCCCGACCGGGAAAACTGTTTTTT. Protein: CASSARPGKLFF.

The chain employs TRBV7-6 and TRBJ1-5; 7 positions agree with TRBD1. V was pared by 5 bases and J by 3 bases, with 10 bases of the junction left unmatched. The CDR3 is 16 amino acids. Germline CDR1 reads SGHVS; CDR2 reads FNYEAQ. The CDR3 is CASSDRGGGFNQPQHF. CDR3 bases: TGTGCCAGCAGCGATCGAGGGGGCGGCTTCAATCAGCCCCAGCATTTT.

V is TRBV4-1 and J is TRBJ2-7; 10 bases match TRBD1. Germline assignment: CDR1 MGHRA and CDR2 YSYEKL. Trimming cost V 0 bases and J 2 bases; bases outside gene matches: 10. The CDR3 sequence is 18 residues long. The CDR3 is CASSQDPWDRGYTYEQYF. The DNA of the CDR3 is TGCGCCAGCAGCCAAGATCCATGGGACAGGGGCTACACCTACGAGCAGTACTTC.

CDR3 bases: TGTGCCAGCAGTGGGACTAGCGGGGGGGAGCAGTTCTTC. It is translated as CASSGTSGGEQFF. The chain recombines TRBV2 with TRBJ2-1; 14 bases are shared with TRBD2. The CDR3 sequence is 13 residues long. V lost 4 bases, J lost 10 bases, and 0 bases stayed unmatched. The germline V gene has CDR1 SNHLY and CDR2 FYNNEI. Combining the CDR3 with reference TRBV2 and TRBJ2-1 gives the whole variable domain EPEVTQTPSHQVTQMGQEVILRCVPISNHLYFYWYRQILGQKVEFLVSFYNNEISEKSEIFDDQFSVERPDGSNFTLKIRSTKLEDSAMYFCASSGTSGGEQFFGPGTRLTVL.

CDR3 nucleotide sequence: TGTGCCAGTAGTATGCCGGTGCTGAACACTGAAGCTTTCTTT. Its translation is CASSMPVLNTEAFF. The chain joins TRBV19 to TRBJ1-1; D is ambiguous. Trimming cost V 3 bases and J 0 bases, with 8 bases left between them. The germline gives CDR1 LNHDA, CDR2 SQIVND (reference sequence). CDR3 length equals 14 residues. Using reference TRBV19 and TRBJ1-1 for the parts outside the CDR3, the full variable domain is DGGITQSPKYLFRKEGQNVTLSCEQNLNHDAMYWYRQDPGQGLRLIYYSQIVNDFQKGDIAEGYSVSREKKESFPLTVTSAQKNPTAFYLCASSMPVLNTEAFFGQGTRLTVV.

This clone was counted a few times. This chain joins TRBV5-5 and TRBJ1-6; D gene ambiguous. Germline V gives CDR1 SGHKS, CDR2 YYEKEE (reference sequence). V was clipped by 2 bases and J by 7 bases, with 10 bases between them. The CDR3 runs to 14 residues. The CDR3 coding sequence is TGTGCCAGCAGCTTCGGGGTGGGGAATTCACCCCTCCACTTT. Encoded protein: CASSFGVGNSPLHF.

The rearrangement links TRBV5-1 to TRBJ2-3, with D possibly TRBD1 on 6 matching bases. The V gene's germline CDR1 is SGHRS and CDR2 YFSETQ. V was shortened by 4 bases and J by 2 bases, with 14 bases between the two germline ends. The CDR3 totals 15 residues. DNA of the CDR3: TGCGCCAGCAGCCTCCCGGGACAAAACACAGATACGCAGTATTTT. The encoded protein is CASSLPGQNTDTQYF. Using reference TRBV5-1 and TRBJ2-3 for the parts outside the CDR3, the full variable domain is KAGVTQTPRYLIKTRGQQVTLSCSPISGHRSVSWYQQTPGQGLQFLFEYFSETQRNKGNFPGRFSGRQFSNSRSEMNVSTLELGDSALYLCASSLPGQNTDTQYFGPGTRLTVL.

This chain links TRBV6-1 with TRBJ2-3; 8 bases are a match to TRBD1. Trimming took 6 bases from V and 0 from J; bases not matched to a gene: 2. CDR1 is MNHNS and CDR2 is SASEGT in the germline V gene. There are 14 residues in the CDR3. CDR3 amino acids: CASRQGASTDTQYF. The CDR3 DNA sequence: TGTGCCAGCAGGCAGGGGGCTAGCACAGATACGCAGTATTTT.

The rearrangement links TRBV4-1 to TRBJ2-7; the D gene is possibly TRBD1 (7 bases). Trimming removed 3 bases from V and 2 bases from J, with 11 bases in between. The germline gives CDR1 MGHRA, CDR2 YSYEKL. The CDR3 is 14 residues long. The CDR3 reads CASSQSGGTYEQYF. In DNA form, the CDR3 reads TGCGCCAGCAGCCAGTCAGGGGGGACCTACGAGCAGTACTTC.